This is a list of T cell receptor beta chains from one sample in a study of response to subunit inactivated influenza vaccine. TCRdb itself ran the RT-PCR reads through MiXCR, one entry per CDR3 protein. The sample lists about 570,000 distinct CDR3 sequences; about 11% were seen once. This sample also belongs to another study, concerning T cells expressing NK-cell markers.

Here the sequenced sample was PBMCs from blood, taken on the day of vaccination. All receptors come from a man aged 50 or older who received an inactivated influenza vaccine. CDR3s include the opening cysteine and the closing phenylalanine or tryptophan. D genes are given only for firm matches. Clone size, where shown, is once, few, many, or a class for clones that have expanded.

cdr3_length	v_call	clone_size	j_call	d_call	cdr3_nt	cdr3_aa
13	TRBV7-2	.	TRBJ1-1	.	TGTGCCAGCAAGACAGGAGCTAACACTGAAGCTTTCTTT	CASKTGANTEAFF
15	TRBV29-1	many	TRBJ2-7	TRBD2	TGCAGCGCAACGAAGGGGGTAGCGGGAGGCTACGAGCAGTACTTC	CSATKGVAGGYEQYF
17	TRBV12-3/TRBV12-4	many	TRBJ2-3	TRBD2	TGTGCCAGCAGCCATGCTAGCGGGGGGGCCTGGTTCGATACGCAGTATTTT	CASSHASGGAWFDTQYF
15	TRBV24-1	.	TRBJ2-1	TRBD1	TGTGCCACCAGTGACCTCGGACAGGGGATCGGTGAGCAGTTCTTC	CATSDLGQGIGEQFF
14	TRBV5-1	many	TRBJ1-5	TRBD1	TGCGCCAGCAGCTTGGGTCAGGGGGGTCAGCCCCAGCATTTT	CASSLGQGGQPQHF
13	TRBV20-1	few	TRBJ2-2	.	TGCAGTGGTAGTGAGGCGAACACCGGGGAGCTGTTTTTT	CSGSEANTGELFF
14	TRBV18	.	TRBJ2-7	.	TGTGCCAGCTCACCGGGCGGGACGACCTACGAGCAGTACTTC	CASSPGGTTYEQYF
13	TRBV20-1	few	TRBJ2-5	.	TGCAGTGCTAAACAGGGTATGGGCGAGACCCAGTACTTC	CSAKQGMGETQYF
13	TRBV4-2	few	TRBJ2-1	TRBD2	TGTGCCAGCAGCCAAGATTGGGGGACTAGAAGGTTCTTC	CASSQDWGTRRFF
15	TRBV9	.	TRBJ2-5	.	TGTGCCAGCAGCGTAGGGGTTAGCACAGAAGAGACCCAGTACTTC	CASSVGVSTEETQYF
15	TRBV9	many	TRBJ2-7	.	TGTGCCAGCAGCGTAGGACCGCCACCTTCCTACGAGCAGTACTTC	CASSVGPPPSYEQYF
14	TRBV5-6	.	TRBJ1-1	.	TGTGCCAGCAGCTGGGGGGACACCTCCACTGAAGCTTTCTTT	CASSWGDTSTEAFF
15	TRBV7-9	few	TRBJ2-2	.	TGTGCCAGCAGCGACCGGGACAAGAACACCGGGGAGCTGTTTTTT	CASSDRDKNTGELFF
18	TRBV24-1	.	TRBJ2-3	TRBD2	TGTGCCACCAGTGACCCTGAACTAGCGGGAGGAGGTACAGATACGCAGTATTTT	CATSDPELAGGGTDTQYF
14	TRBV20-1	.	TRBJ2-3	TRBD2	TGCAGTGCTCCGACTAGCCGAAGCACAGATACGCAGTATTTT	CSAPTSRSTDTQYF
14	TRBV10-3	many	TRBJ2-7	TRBD2	TGTGCCATCACTAGCGGGGGTATGTCCTACGAGCAGTACTTC	CAITSGGMSYEQYF
14	TRBV28	.	TRBJ1-2	.	TGTGCCAGCACCACTGCTGGGGGCATCTATGGCTACACCTTC	CASTTAGGIYGYTF
15	TRBV4-1	.	TRBJ1-2	TRBD1	TGCGCCAGCAGCCTAACCCGGGACAGGGGATCCGGCTACACCTTC	CASSLTRDRGSGYTF
16	TRBV20-1	.	TRBJ2-7	TRBD2	TGCTGTGCTAGAGATCGCCAGCGGGAATCTATGTACGAGCAGTACTTC	CCARDRQRESMYEQYF
18	TRBV11-2	few	TRBJ1-5	TRBD1	TGTGCCAGCAGCTTAGTTACCATCGGGACAGCTAGCAATCAGCCCCAGCATTTT	CASSLVTIGTASNQPQHF
16	TRBV28	.	TRBJ1-6	TRBD1	TGTGCCAGCAGTTTAATATCGGACAGGGTTCACTCACCCCTCCACTTT	CASSLISDRVHSPLHF
17	TRBV4-2	few	TRBJ2-1	TRBD2	TGTGCCAGCAGCCAGGGGACTAGCGGGGGGGTCCCCAATGAGCAGTTCTTC	CASSQGTSGGVPNEQFF
16	TRBV14	.	TRBJ2-3	.	TGTGCCAGCAGCCAAGATACGTGGGAGAGCACAGATACGCAGTATTTT	CASSQDTWESTDTQYF
16	TRBV6-2/TRBV6-3	.	TRBJ1-3	.	TGTGCCAGCAGTTACTCGACGGGTTTCTCTGGAAACACCATATATTTT	CASSYSTGFSGNTIYF
16	TRBV12-3/TRBV12-4	.	TRBJ2-1	TRBD1	TGTGCCAGCAGTCATTATCGACAGGGGGCCTACAATGAGCAGTTCTTC	CASSHYRQGAYNEQFF
16	TRBV29-1	many	TRBJ2-1	TRBD2	TGCAGCGTTGAAGATCTTGATAGCGGGTTCGCGAATGAGCAGTTCTTC	CSVEDLDSGFANEQFF
16	TRBV7-9	few	TRBJ2-1	TRBD2	TGTGCCAGCAGCTTAGTGGCGGGAGTGGTCCACAATGAGCAGTTCTTC	CASSLVAGVVHNEQFF
15	TRBV5-1	.	TRBJ2-2	TRBD1	TGCGCCAGCAGCTTGGGGGACAGCAACACCGGGGAGCTGTTTTTT	CASSLGDSNTGELFF
16	TRBV20-1	few	TRBJ2-7	.	TGCAGTGCTAGAGCGGGACGTAGAATAGTTTCCTACGAGCAGTACTTC	CSARAGRRIVSYEQYF
14	TRBV6-1	.	TRBJ1-6	.	TGTGCCAGCAGTCGGACGGATCCGGATAATACCCTCCACTTT	CASSRTDPDNTLHF
15	TRBV25-1	few	TRBJ2-5	.	TGTGCCAGCAGTGAAGTTGGGGGCCTTCAAGAGACCCAGTACTTC	CASSEVGGLQETQYF
15	TRBV10-3	.	TRBJ2-7	.	TGTGCCATCAAAGGACTCGTCAGGGGAACCTACGAGCAGTACTTC	CAIKGLVRGTYEQYF
12	TRBV30	.	TRBJ1-5	.	TGTGCCTGGAGTGTACCAGGGCAGCCCCAGCATTTT	CAWSVPGQPQHF
12	TRBV6-5	few	TRBJ1-2	.	TGTGCCAGCGGGGGGGGGTACTATGGCTACACCTTC	CASGGGYYGYTF
19	TRBV9	few	TRBJ2-3	.	TGTGCCAGCAGCGTAGAACAAGGGGGATCAGGGGCGGGAACAGATACGCAGTATTTT	CASSVEQGGSGAGTDTQYF
14	TRBV18	.	TRBJ2-7	.	TGTGCCAGCTCACCACCAGGGCGATCCCGGGAGCAGTACTTC	CASSPPGRSREQYF
12	TRBV20-1	few	TRBJ1-2	.	TGCAGTGCTAGAGGCAGCAACTATGGCTACACCTTC	CSARGSNYGYTF
12	TRBV7-2	few	TRBJ2-5	.	TGTGCCAGCAGTATACTCTCGGAGACCCAGTACTTC	CASSILSETQYF
16	TRBV6-5	many	TRBJ2-6	.	TGTGCCAGCAGTACCCCGAGGTACTCTGGGGCCAACGTCCTGACTTTC	CASSTPRYSGANVLTF
15	TRBV11-2	.	TRBJ1-5	TRBD1	TGTGCCAGCAGCTTAAATACAGGGGGCAATCAGCCCCAGCATTTT	CASSLNTGGNQPQHF
14	TRBV7-9	.	TRBJ2-5	.	TGTGCCAGCAGCTTAATGGCAGTCCAAGAGACCCAGTACTTC	CASSLMAVQETQYF
15	TRBV7-2	.	TRBJ2-7	TRBD2	TGTGCCAGCAGCTCGTTCCAGCGGGGAGCCTACGAGCAGTACTTC	CASSSFQRGAYEQYF